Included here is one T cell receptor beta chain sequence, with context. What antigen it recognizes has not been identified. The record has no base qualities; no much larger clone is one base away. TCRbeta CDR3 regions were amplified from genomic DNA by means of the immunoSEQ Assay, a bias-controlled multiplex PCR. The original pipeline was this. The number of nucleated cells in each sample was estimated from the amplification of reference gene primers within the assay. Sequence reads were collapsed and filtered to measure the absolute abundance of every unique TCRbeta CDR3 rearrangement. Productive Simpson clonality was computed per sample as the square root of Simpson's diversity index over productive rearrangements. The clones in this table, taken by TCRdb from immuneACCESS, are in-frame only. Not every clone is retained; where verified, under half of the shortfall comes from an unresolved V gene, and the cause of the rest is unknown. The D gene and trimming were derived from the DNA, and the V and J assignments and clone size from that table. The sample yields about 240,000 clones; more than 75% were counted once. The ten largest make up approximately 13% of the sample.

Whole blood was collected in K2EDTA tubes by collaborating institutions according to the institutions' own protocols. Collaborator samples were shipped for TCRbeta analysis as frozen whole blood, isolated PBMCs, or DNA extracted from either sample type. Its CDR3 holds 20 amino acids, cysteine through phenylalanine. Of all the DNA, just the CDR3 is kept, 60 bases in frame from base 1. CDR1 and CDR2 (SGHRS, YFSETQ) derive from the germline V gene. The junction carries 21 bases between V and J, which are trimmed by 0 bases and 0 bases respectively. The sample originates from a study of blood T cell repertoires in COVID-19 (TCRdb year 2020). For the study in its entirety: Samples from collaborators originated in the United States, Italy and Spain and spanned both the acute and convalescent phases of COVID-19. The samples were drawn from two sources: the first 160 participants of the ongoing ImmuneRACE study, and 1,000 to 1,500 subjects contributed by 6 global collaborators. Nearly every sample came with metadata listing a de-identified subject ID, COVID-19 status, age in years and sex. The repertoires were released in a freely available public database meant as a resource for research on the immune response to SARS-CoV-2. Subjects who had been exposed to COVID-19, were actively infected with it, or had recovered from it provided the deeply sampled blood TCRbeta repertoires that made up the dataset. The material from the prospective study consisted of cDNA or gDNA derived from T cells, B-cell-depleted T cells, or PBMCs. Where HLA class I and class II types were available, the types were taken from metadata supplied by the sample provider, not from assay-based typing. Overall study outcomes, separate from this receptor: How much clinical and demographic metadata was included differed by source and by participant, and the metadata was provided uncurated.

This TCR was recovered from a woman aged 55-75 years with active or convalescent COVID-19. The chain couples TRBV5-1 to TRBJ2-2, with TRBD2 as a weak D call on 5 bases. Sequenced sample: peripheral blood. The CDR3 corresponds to CASSLARPSTNGPNTGELFF. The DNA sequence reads TGCGCCAGCAGCTTGGCCCGGCCTAGCACGAACGGCCCGAACACCGGGGAGCTGTTTTTT. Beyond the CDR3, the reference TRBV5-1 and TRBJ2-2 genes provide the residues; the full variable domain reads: KAGVTQTPRYLIKTRGQQVTLSCSPISGHRSVSWYQQTPGQGLQFLFEYFSETQRNKGNFPGRFSGRQFSNSRSEMNVSTLELGDSALYLCASSLARPSTNGPNTGELFFGEGSRLTVL.